This entry lists 15 T cell receptor beta chains sequenced from one sample in a study of shared clonotypes between healthy human individuals. Naive-designated CD8 cells lacked CD45RO, were positively enriched for CCR7, and omitted terminally differentiated effector memory CD45RA+ cells. The assay was immunoSEQ multiplex PCR, and TCRdb's table has in-frame clones only and misses some. This table has some 2.1 million clones, approximately 94% appearing once. Sequencing was done on a sample of naive CD8+ T cells sorted from blood. All receptors derive from a man between 18 and 29 years old in good health.

With respect to this clone: At the DNA level, this CDR3 is encoded by other sequences in the same sample as well. V and J are TRBV9 and TRBJ1-1; D unclear. Germline V CDR1 and CDR2: SGDLS, YYNGEE. V dropped 3 bases and J dropped 2 bases, with 8 bases sitting between them. The CDR3 length is 13 residues. Here the CDR3 reads CASSASFNTEAFF. The CDR3 coding sequence is TGTGCCAGCAGCGCCTCATTCAACACTGAAGCTTTCTTT.

V is TRBV27 and J is TRBJ2-7; 10 nucleotides line up with TRBD1. The CDR3 length is 13 residues. The V gene end was trimmed by 7 bases and the J gene end by 10 bases; junction bases not matched to a gene: 10. CDR1 is MNHEY, CDR2 SMNVEV, per germline (reference sequence). The CDR3 region has the DNA TGTGCCAGCACCTTGGGGGGACAGGGGCCTCAGTACTTC. Translating it yields CASTLGGQGPQYF.

The rearrangement uses TRBV5-1 and TRBJ2-1; 13 bases map to TRBD2. Germline lookup yields CDR1 SGHRS and CDR2 YFSETQ. The CDR3 has 17 residues. Trimming took 4 bases from V and 4 from J; bases not matched to a gene: 8. CDR3 coding DNA: TGCGCCAGCAGCCCCGGACTAGCGGGGGAGAAGTACAATGAGCAGTTCTTC. Translating it yields CASSPGLAGEKYNEQFF.

This chain uses TRBV29-1 with TRBJ2-3, with 9 bases identical to TRBD1. This CDR3 is built from 15 residues. From germline, CDR1 is SQVTM and CDR2 ANQGSEA. V lost 0 bases to trimming and J lost 5 bases; unmatched junction nucleotides: 6. The CDR3 protein is CSVEDGTGRVDTQYF. The CDR3 DNA is TGCAGCGTTGAAGACGGGACAGGGAGGGTAGATACGCAGTATTTT.

The rearrangement joins TRBV6-1 to TRBJ1-2; D uncertain. This CDR3 spans 14 amino acids. The germline CDR1 and CDR2 sequences are MNHNS and SASEGT. The ends were cut back, 4 bases at V and 2 bases at J, with 11 bases in the middle. The CDR3 DNA is TGTGCCAGCAGTGTCGGGTTTGGGAACTATGGCTACACCTTC. Residues: CASSVGFGNYGYTF.

This clone showed up just once. The identical CDR3 is also encoded by other nucleotide sequences in the sample. The rearrangement links TRBV7-2 to TRBJ2-2, with D possibly being TRBD2 (6 bases). Germline V gene lookup returns CDR1 SGHTA and CDR2 FQGNSA. Trimming cost V 3 bases and J 3 bases, with 8 bases left between them. The CDR3 extends over 14 amino acids. The CDR3 sequence: CASSLEGYTGELFF. CDR3 nucleotide sequence: TGTGCCAGCAGCTTGGAGGGATACACCGGGGAGCTGTTTTTT. The entire variable domain, with the rest obtained from reference TRBV7-2 and TRBJ2-2, is as follows: GAGVSQSPSNKVTEKGKDVELRCDPISGHTALYWYRQSLGQGLEFLIYFQGNSAPDKSGLPSDRFSAERTGGSVSTLTIQRTQQEDSAVYLCASSLEGYTGELFFGEGSRLTVL.

The chain is built from TRBV11-2 and TRBJ2-1; 9 bases match TRBD2. Germline CDR1 SGHAT, CDR2 FQNNGV. The CDR3 length is 17 residues. Germline trimming cut 5 bases from V and 4 bases from J; bases unmatched to any gene: 12. The CDR3 region has the DNA TGTGCCAGCAGCCCATGGGGTAGCGGGGGAGAGTACAATGAGCAGTTCTTC. This encodes CASSPWGSGGEYNEQFF.

In this sample, this clone turned up once. The J gene is TRBJ2-5, the V gene TRBV4-3; a weak D match, TRBD1 (6 bases). V lost 4 bases, J lost 4 bases, and 16 bases lay in between. Per the germline V gene, CDR1 is LGHNA and CDR2 is YSLEER. This CDR3 has 15 amino acids. The CDR3 sequence is CASSPTKQGGETQYF. DNA for the CDR3: TGCGCCAGCAGCCCCACCAAACAGGGTGGAGAGACCCAGTACTTC.

On this clone: Germline is not matched at one junction end, which may reflect a read error. V usage is TRBV7-7 and J usage is TRBJ2-3, with unresolved D. Germline lookup yields CDR1 SSHAT and CDR2 FNYEAQ (reference sequence). This CDR3 spans 13 amino acids. This CDR3 is CASSLASTDTQYF. CDR3 bases: TGTGCTAGCAGCTTAGCTAGCACAGATACGCAGTATTTT.

V and J are TRBV29-1 and TRBJ2-1; 9 bases agree with TRBD2. Germline loops: CDR1 SQVTM, CDR2 ANQGSEA. The CDR3 length is 16 residues. Trimming cost V 4 bases and J 2 bases; bases outside gene matches: 9. Written as DNA, the CDR3 is TGCAGCGTTGCCCGGCCTCTAGCGGGAACCTACAATGAGCAGTTCTTC. Translation: CSVARPLAGTYNEQFF.

V gene TRBV25-1 combines with J gene TRBJ2-5; 9 nucleotides agree with TRBD1. This CDR3 has 17 residues. V shed 5 bases, J shed 4 bases, and the junction held 14 bases outside the gene matches. The germline V gene has CDR1 MGHDK and CDR2 SYGVNS. The CDR3: CASSLTQGARYGETQYF. The CDR3 DNA sequence: TGTGCCAGCAGTCTTACACAGGGGGCGCGTTACGGAGAGACCCAGTACTTC.

The chain joins TRBV7-9 to TRBJ2-1; D is undetermined. CDR1 SEHNR and CDR2 FQNEAQ come from the germline V gene (reference sequence). V was clipped by 4 bases and J by 4 bases, with 17 bases between them. The CDR3 is 16 amino acids. CDR3 nucleotides: TGTGCCAGCAGCTCATTACAAGGACGGAATTACAATGAGCAGTTCTTC. It specifies CASSSLQGRNYNEQFF.

This clone was seen a single time. The V call is TRBV28, the J call TRBJ1-5; possibly TRBD1 for D (6 bases). The CDR3 totals 14 residues. V shed 8 bases and J shed 1 base, with 12 bases lying between them. Germline CDR1 and CDR2: MDHEN and SYDVKM. In DNA form, the CDR3 reads TGTGCCAGCTGGCAGCAGGGGAGCAATCAGCCCCAGCATTTT. Protein product: CASWQQGSNQPQHF.

Here the CDR3 DNA reads TGTGCCAGCAGCTTATTAGGACTGTCGCCTAACTATGGCTACACCTTC. Its translation is CASSLLGLSPNYGYTF. The rearrangement joins TRBV7-9 to TRBJ1-2; no definite D call. Germline CDR1 and CDR2: SEHNR and FQNEAQ (reference sequence). There are 16 residues in the CDR3. The V end was cut by 2 bases, the J end by 0 bases, with 13 bases between.

In the case of this clone: Other DNA sequences in this sample translate to the same CDR3. This chain uses TRBV7-9 with TRBJ2-7; a possible D gene is TRBD2 (5 bases). The V gene's germline CDR1 is SEHNR and CDR2 FQNEAQ (reference sequence). The CDR3 loop spans 14 amino acids. Trimming took 3 bases from V and 0 from J, leaving 9 bases between them. The CDR3, as DNA: TGTGCCAGCAGCTTGCCCGGGGTCTCCTACGAGCAGTACTTC. This sequence encodes CASSLPGVSYEQYF.